The 18 T cell receptor beta chains below come from one sample, sequenced in a study of blood T cell repertoires in COVID-19. The protocol was immunoSEQ multiplex PCR, while the TCRdb copy is restricted to in-frame clones and leaves out a portion. Here the sample spans about 88,000 clones, 80% to 90% being singletons. Sequences were obtained from peripheral blood. The receptor source for this set is a woman older than 75 with active COVID-19.

The chain links TRBV27 to TRBJ2-1, with 12 bases identical to TRBD2. V shed 5 bases and J 3 bases; nucleotides not matched to a gene: 5. Germline V CDR1 and CDR2: MNHEY, SMNVEV (reference sequence). The CDR3 runs 16 residues. The CDR3 bases are TGTGCCAGCAGTCCCTGGACTAGCGGGATCTACAATGAGCAGTTCTTC. Residues: CASSPWTSGIYNEQFF.

This clone was seen more than once but under ten times. The genes are TRBV19 and TRBJ2-2, with 12 bases lining up with TRBD1. V lost 4 bases, J lost 5 bases, and 5 bases stayed unmatched. Germline CDR1 is LNHDA and CDR2 is SQIVND (reference sequence). CDR3 length: 16 residues. The CDR3 nucleotides read TGTGCCAGTAGTAAAGGGACAGGGGGCCTGACCGGGGAGCTGTTTTTT. Its protein product is CASSKGTGGLTGELFF.

The chain joins TRBV24-1 to TRBJ2-5; possibly TRBD1 for D (6 bases). The CDR3 has 16 amino acids. V lost 1 base to trimming and J lost 3 bases, with 14 bases between them. Germline V gives CDR1 KGHDR, CDR2 SFDVKD. CDR3 sequence reads: CATSDFSSTGKETQYF. Here the CDR3 DNA reads TGTGCCACCAGTGATTTTAGTTCGACAGGAAAAGAGACCCAGTACTTC.

This clone turned up a few times. This chain connects TRBV11-3 to TRBJ2-1, with 8 bases that match TRBD1. Germline-derived CDR1 and CDR2 are SGHNT and YENEEA. The CDR3 sequence is 16 residues long. V shed 1 base, J shed 2 bases, and the junction held 4 bases outside the gene matches. In nucleotides, the CDR3 is TGTGCCAGCAGCTTAGGGGGACAGGCGGCCTACAATGAGCAGTTCTTC. It translates to CASSLGGQAAYNEQFF. The whole variable domain, filled in from reference TRBV11-3 and TRBJ2-1, reads EAGVVQSPRYKIIEKKQPVAFWCNPISGHNTLYWYLQNLGQGPELLIRYENEEAVDDSQLPKDRFSAERLKGVDSTLKIQPAELGDSAVYLCASSLGGQAAYNEQFFGPGTRLTVL.

This clone was picked up a small number of times. The chain uses TRBV2 and TRBJ1-5; 8 nucleotides align to TRBD1. The germline CDR1 and CDR2 sequences are SNHLY and FYNNEI. This CDR3 comprises 13 residues. The J segment lost 5 bases and the V segment lost 8 bases, leaving 5 bases of the junction unmatched. CDR3 in DNA: TGTGCCAGCGGGCGACAGGGGCATCAGCCCCAGCATTTT. It codes for CASGRQGHQPQHF. Based on the CDR3 plus reference TRBV2 and TRBJ1-5, the full variable domain is EPEVTQTPSHQVTQMGQEVILRCVPISNHLYFYWYRQILGQKVEFLVSFYNNEISEKSEIFDDQFSVERPDGSNFTLKIRSTKLEDSAMYFCASGRQGHQPQHFGDGTRLSIL.

In DNA, the CDR3 is TGTGCCACCAGTGACCCTCGACAGGGGACAGATACGCAGTATTTT. Translating gives CATSDPRQGTDTQYF. V and J are TRBV24-1 and TRBJ2-3; 8 nucleotides agree with TRBD1. This CDR3 has 15 residues. V was clipped by 4 bases and J by 3 bases; unmatched bases: 5. Germline lookup yields CDR1 KGHDR and CDR2 SFDVKD.

The chain carries TRBV9 and TRBJ2-5; possible D gene TRBD1, 6 bases. Germline CDR1 reads SGDLS; CDR2 reads YYNGEE. The V gene lost 0 bases and the J gene lost 5 bases, with 17 bases spanning the gap. CDR3 length: 16 amino acids. The CDR3 protein is CASSVEGTRLGETQYF. The DNA of the CDR3 is TGTGCCAGCAGCGTAGAAGGGACACGCCTGGGGGAGACCCAGTACTTC.

The gene calls are TRBV5-6 and TRBJ2-7, with TRBD2 as a possible D gene (6 bases). Germline CDR1 reads SGHDT; CDR2 reads YYEEEE. This CDR3 is built from 12 residues. Trimming stripped 2 bases from V and 6 bases from J, with 9 bases between. The CDR3 sequence: CASSLSGVEQYF. The CDR3 region has the DNA TGTGCCAGCAGCTTATCGGGGGTCGAGCAGTACTTC.

This clone has just one count. The chain is built from TRBV27 and TRBJ2-7, with a possible D match to TRBD2 (6 bases). Germline V gene data show CDR1 as MNHEY and CDR2 as SMNVEV (reference sequence). V was shortened by 3 bases and J by 3 bases, with 15 bases between the two germline ends. The CDR3 is 15 amino acids. The CDR3 region is CASSFGGGTRYEQYF. The CDR3 DNA reads TGTGCCAGCAGTTTCGGCGGAGGGACCCGCTACGAGCAGTACTTC.

This sequence joins TRBV5-4 and TRBJ2-7; TRBD2 matches at 7 bases. Germline CDR1 reads SGHNT; CDR2 reads YYREEE (reference sequence). J was trimmed by 7 bases and V by 4 bases; bases with no gene match: 11. The CDR3 is made up of 14 amino acids. The CDR3 loop reads CASSNRDYVVEQYF. Here the CDR3 DNA reads TGTGCCAGCAGCAACCGGGACTACGTAGTGGAGCAGTACTTC.

This chain connects TRBV11-2 to TRBJ2-2; TRBD1 matches at 8 bases. Germline CDR1 and CDR2: SGHAT and FQNNGV. V dropped 1 base and J dropped 6; count of bases not matched to a gene: 7. The CDR3 runs to 16 residues. The CDR3 here is CASSLVTGVWAGELFF. The CDR3, as DNA: TGTGCCAGCAGCTTAGTGACAGGGGTCTGGGCCGGGGAGCTGTTTTTT.

This clone is a singleton in its sample. V is TRBV19 and J is TRBJ2-7; 11 nucleotides match TRBD1. Germline values: CDR1 LNHDA, CDR2 SQIVND (reference sequence). Trimming took 3 bases from V and 2 from J; bases not matched to a gene: 6. This CDR3 is 16 amino acids long. CDR3 sequence: CASSIHGQGAAYEQYF. The CDR3 region has the DNA TGTGCCAGTAGTATTCACGGACAGGGGGCGGCCTACGAGCAGTACTTC.

This rearrangement joins TRBV12-3 or TRBV12-4 to TRBJ1-4, with D unclear. This CDR3 contains 13 residues. Trimming cost V 1 base and J 7 bases, with 7 bases left between them. CDR3 sequence reads: CASSLGTGEKLFF. For the CDR3, the DNA is TGTGCCAGCAGTTTAGGCACGGGTGAAAAACTGTTTTTT.

The V and J genes are TRBV2 and TRBJ2-1; D unclear. Trimming took off 10 bases at V and 0 bases at J, with 10 bases between the two ends. This CDR3 is built from 13 residues. CDR1 and CDR2 (germline): SNHLY, FYNNEI. The CDR3: CANRWSSYNEQFF. The CDR3 DNA follows: TGTGCCAACCGGTGGAGCTCCTACAATGAGCAGTTCTTC. Complete variable domain (other parts from reference TRBV2 and TRBJ2-1): EPEVTQTPSHQVTQMGQEVILRCVPISNHLYFYWYRQILGQKVEFLVSFYNNEISEKSEIFDDQFSVERPDGSNFTLKIRSTKLEDSAMYFCANRWSSYNEQFFGPGTRLTVL.

This chain joins TRBV18 and TRBJ1-1; 8 bases agree with TRBD1. Germline V gene lookup returns CDR1 KGHSH and CDR2 LQKENI. The CDR3 is 15 residues long. Trimming cost V 3 bases and J 1 base; bases outside gene matches: 4. The CDR3 DNA sequence: TGTGCCAGCTCACCTCGGACAGGGACGAACACTGAAGCTTTCTTT. Protein: CASSPRTGTNTEAFF.

The chain joins TRBV6-5 to TRBJ2-5; D is undetermined. Between the trimmed V and J ends, which lost 4 bases and 5 bases, there was a span of 20 bases. CDR3 length: 16 amino acids. CDR1 and CDR2 (germline): MNHEY, SVGAGI. In nucleotides, the CDR3 is TGTGCCAGCAGTTCCCGTAGGCTCAGTGCCAGGGAGACCCAGTACTTC. Protein sequence: CASSSRRLSARETQYF.

This clone turned up a few times. The V gene is TRBV5-1, the J gene TRBJ1-2; possibly TRBD1 for D (5 bases). Germline CDR1 is SGHRS and CDR2 is YFSETQ. CDR3 length equals 11 residues. V was shortened by 10 bases and J by 2 bases, with 9 bases between the two germline ends. CDR3: CASRENYGYTF. CDR3 sequence (DNA): TGCGCCTCCAGGGAAAACTATGGCTACACCTTC.

This chain joins TRBV3-1 (or the pseudogene TRBV3-2) and TRBJ2-5; the match to TRBD2 covers 13 bases. Trimming cost V 2 bases and J 4 bases; bases outside gene matches: 4. Germline V gene data show CDR1 as LGHDT and CDR2 as YNNKEL (reference sequence). This CDR3 is 16 amino acids long. The CDR3 DNA follows: TGTGCCAGCAGCCAACGGACTAGCGGGAGTCGAGAGACCCAGTACTTC. It yields the protein CASSQRTSGSRETQYF.